This T cell receptor beta chain derives from a study of T cell responses to AZD1222 COVID-19 vaccine. Study-wide background: Pooled samples include second doses given at about 4 or 12 weeks. Study outcomes and limitations: Repertoires were sampled only after the peak T cell response. Most donors were white British and more were female, and clonal diversity was possibly underestimated.

In the case of this clone: Its antigen is not identified.

Trimming cost V 6 bases and J 6 bases; bases outside gene matches: 9. The CDR3 length is 15 residues. The germline V gene has CDR1 LNHDA and CDR2 SQIVND (reference sequence). TCRdb's copy holds only in-frame clones and misses some; the assay was immunoSEQ multiplex PCR. The repertoire consists of about 99,000 clones, with 91% occurring once and the leading ten covering over 40%. The gene calls are TRBV19 and TRBJ1-4; 8 positions match TRBD1. The origin of this receptor is an adult in good health. The specimen comprised peripheral blood, sampled on day 0 of AZD1222 vaccination. This CDR3 is CASRASGGGYEKLFF. The CDR3 DNA reads TGTGCCAGTAGGGCTTCAGGGGGCGGGTATGAAAAACTGTTTTTT.